Following are 5 T cell receptor beta chains from one sample sequenced in a study of T-cell memory formation after mild COVID-19. Each CDR3 protein is one row after TCRdb ran MiXCR on the 5' RACE reads. The repertoire holds fewer than 200,000 distinct CDR3 sequences, around a fifth seen once, with 23% in the top ten. The sample consisted of PBMCs or a T cell subset sorted from them (not recorded which). These receptors all come from an adult woman who had mild COVID-19 (a few samples of this study predate the infection). Cell type and time point are not known.

J is TRBJ1-2 and V is TRBV24-1, with 8 bases that match TRBD1. CDR3 length: 16 residues. Trimming cost V 4 bases and J 4 bases; bases outside gene matches: 10. The germline gives CDR1 KGHDR, CDR2 SFDVKD. This CDR3 is CATSDSSQGVFYGYTF. DNA of the CDR3: TGTGCCACCAGTGACTCCTCACAGGGGGTCTTCTATGGCTACACCTTC.

This clonotype has a handful of counts. This rearrangement joins TRBV11-1 to TRBJ2-4; D is ambiguous. V lost 5 bases, J lost 8 bases, and 10 bases lay in between. Germline V gene sequence: CDR1 SGHAT, CDR2 FQDESV (reference sequence). CDR3 length: 12 amino acids. The CDR3 sequence is CASSPRTDIQYF. The CDR3 bases are TGTGCCAGCAGCCCTCGCACGGACATTCAGTACTTC. Based on the CDR3 plus reference TRBV11-1 and TRBJ2-4, the full variable domain is EAEVAQSPRYKITEKSQAVAFWCDPISGHATLYWYRQILGQGPELLVQFQDESVVDDSQLPKDRFSAERLKGVDSTLKIQPAELGDSAMYLCASSPRTDIQYFGAGTRLSVL.

This clonotype came up a few times. The chain links TRBV4-1 to TRBJ2-2; 7 positions match TRBD2. The V and J ends lost 3 bases and 5 bases, in that order; junction bases with no gene match: 9. Germline values: CDR1 MGHRA, CDR2 YSYEKL. The CDR3 is 16 residues long. Written as DNA, the CDR3 is TGCGCCAGCAGCCAGATGGGGGGGAGTGGAACCGGGGAGCTGTTTTTT. Protein sequence: CASSQMGGSGTGELFF.

This clonotype came up a few times. The chain uses TRBV7-9 and TRBJ2-1; possible D gene TRBD1, 5 bases. CDR1 is SEHNR, CDR2 FQNEAQ, per germline (reference sequence). This CDR3 is built from 13 residues. Trimming removed 5 bases at V and 14 bases at J, with 19 bases between. The CDR3 bases are TGTGCCAGCAGCCCCAACGCAGGACAAACCGAGTTCTTC. It translates to CASSPNAGQTEFF.

V and J are TRBV12-3 or TRBV12-4 and TRBJ2-7; D tentatively fits TRBD1 or TRBD2 (5 bases each). CDR3 length: 13 amino acids. Trimming took off 4 bases at V and 5 bases at J, with 12 bases between the two ends. This CDR3 reads CASSSGWGNEQYF. The CDR3, as DNA: TGTGCCAGCAGTTCTGGTTGGGGGAACGAGCAGTACTTC.